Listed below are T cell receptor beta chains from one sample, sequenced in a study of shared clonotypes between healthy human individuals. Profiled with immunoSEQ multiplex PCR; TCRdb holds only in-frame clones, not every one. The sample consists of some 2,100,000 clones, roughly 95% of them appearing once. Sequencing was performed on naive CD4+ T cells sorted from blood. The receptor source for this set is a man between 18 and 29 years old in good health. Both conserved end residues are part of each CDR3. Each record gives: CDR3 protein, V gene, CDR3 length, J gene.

CDR3: CASSLDLAASGAFF; V: TRBV11-2; length: 14; J: TRBJ1-1
CDR3: CASSPDGLSGNTIYF; V: TRBV5-1; length: 15; J: TRBJ1-3
CDR3: CASSPGHPGGKETQYF; V: TRBV18; length: 16; J: TRBJ2-5
CDR3: CASSLGSSPSNQPQHF; V: TRBV7-6; length: 16; J: TRBJ1-5
CDR3: CSVTQGYEQYF; V: TRBV29-1; length: 11; J: TRBJ2-7
CDR3: CSARSQEGDTF; V: TRBV20-1; length: 11; J: TRBJ1-2
CDR3: CASSPPYGTDTQYF; V: TRBV18; length: 14; J: TRBJ2-3
CDR3: CASSYSQMYEQYF; V: TRBV6-5; length: 13; J: TRBJ2-7
CDR3: CAWSSNDEKLFF; V: TRBV30; length: 12; J: TRBJ1-4
CDR3: CASSLGQGKNQPQHF; V: TRBV5-1; length: 15; J: TRBJ1-5
CDR3: CAIARGGRALDTQYF; V: TRBV27; length: 15; J: TRBJ2-3
CDR3: CAITPGPSTDTQYF; V: TRBV10-3; length: 14; J: TRBJ2-3
CDR3: CASSSSDRVTEAFF; V: TRBV11-2; length: 14; J: TRBJ1-1
CDR3: CASSDPGRNTGELFF; V: TRBV25-1; length: 15; J: TRBJ2-2
CDR3: CASGFVSFGQFF; V: TRBV12-5; length: 12; J: TRBJ2-1
CDR3: CASSRWPSNTGELFF; V: TRBV14; length: 15; J: TRBJ2-2
CDR3: CASSYGGAAGNTIYF; V: TRBV6-5; length: 15; J: TRBJ1-3
CDR3: CASSLEFLGQFMNTEAFF; V: TRBV7-9; length: 18; J: TRBJ1-1
CDR3: CATPVLLENTIYF; V: TRBV30; length: 13; J: TRBJ1-3
CDR3: CASTSQLGSYEQYF; V: TRBV5-6; length: 14; J: TRBJ2-7
CDR3: CASSLVLGSPLHF; V: TRBV7-9; length: 13; J: TRBJ1-6
CDR3: CSVRSSTDTQYF; V: TRBV29-1; length: 12; J: TRBJ2-3